The clone carrying this T cell receptor (beta chain) was seen a single time. Original data processing: For nucleated cells, counts were estimated from reference gene primer amplification. The method was immunoSEQ multiplex PCR; TCRdb's version includes in-frame clones alone and lacks a portion of them. V, J and clone size derive from that table, while D and trimming were established from the DNA sequence. The repertoire consists of tens of thousands of clones, with 88% occurring once and the leading ten covering 5.1%. Germline assignment: CDR1 SGHTA and CDR2 FQGTGA. With 1 base clipped from V and 1 base from J, the junction kept 10 bases outside the gene matches. The CDR3 runs 17 residues. This sample was taken from a study of blood T cell repertoires in COVID-19. Background on the study: There were acute and convalescent COVID-19 samples, and they came from the United States, Italy and Spain. Sources were T cells, B-cell-depleted T cells, or PBMCs; the material itself was cDNA or gDNA.

This sequence was found in a human donor in a cohort sampled during active COVID-19. Material: peripheral blood. This chain uses TRBV7-3 with TRBJ2-7; 7 bases are a match to TRBD1. CDR3 residues: CASSLRGRQGYSYEQYF. CDR3 in DNA: TGTGCCAGCAGCTTAAGGGGCAGACAGGGTTATTCCTACGAGCAGTACTTC.